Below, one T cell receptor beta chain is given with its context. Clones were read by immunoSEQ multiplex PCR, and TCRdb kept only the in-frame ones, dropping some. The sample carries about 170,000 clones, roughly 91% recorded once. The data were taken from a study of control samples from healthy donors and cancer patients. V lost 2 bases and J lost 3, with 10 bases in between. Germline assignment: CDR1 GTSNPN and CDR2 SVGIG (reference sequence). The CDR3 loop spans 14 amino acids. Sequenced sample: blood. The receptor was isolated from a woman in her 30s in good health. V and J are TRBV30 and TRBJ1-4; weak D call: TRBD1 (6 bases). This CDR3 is CAWSQTGPNEKLFF. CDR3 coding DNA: TGTGCCTGGAGTCAGACAGGCCCTAATGAAAAACTGTTTTTT.